This entry lists 25 T cell receptor beta chains sequenced from one sample in a study of beta chain features in type 1 diabetes (dated by TCRdb to the late 2010s). Libraries were built with the immunoSEQ multiplex PCR assay. All of the isolated RNA was reverse transcribed with the High Capacity cDNA Reverse Transcription Kit, so expressed TCRB transcripts were sequenced. TCRdb provides this immuneACCESS table in a form limited to in-frame rearrangements. Some clones are lacking; in checked studies, under half of them reflect an unresolved V gene, and why the rest are absent is not known. Counted in this sample were about 150,000 clones; approximately 9.1% of them appeared once. The ten biggest clones cover roughly 0.7% of the sample. Paper-wide results and their limitations: Type 1 diabetes patients showed a moderate but significant shortening of TCRB CDR3 length in all four CD4+ subsets.

These receptors have no identified antigens. Source material: central memory CD4+ T cells from blood. These receptors came from a woman in her thirties with type 1 diabetes.

There are a few counts of this clone. The chain links TRBV7-8 to TRBJ2-3; unclear D gene. Germline assignment: CDR1 SGHVS and CDR2 FQNEAQ. The CDR3 extends over 11 amino acids. The ends were cut back, 5 bases at V and 2 bases at J, with 2 bases in the middle. Here the CDR3 reads CASSHTDTQYF. The CDR3 DNA reads as TGTGCCAGCAGCCACACAGATACGCAGTATTTT.

The chain employs TRBV5-4 and TRBJ2-7; 9 bases are shared with TRBD1. Trimming took 0 bases from V and 2 from J; bases not matched to a gene: 3. The CDR3 loop spans 15 amino acids. Germline V gene sequence: CDR1 SGHNT, CDR2 YYREEE (reference sequence). CDR3 coding DNA: TGTGCCAGCAGCTTGGAGGGACAGGGCCCCTACGAGCAGTACTTC. It specifies CASSLEGQGPYEQYF.

The sample holds a few counts of this clone. The CDR3 is CATRLGQGEYQETQYF. Here the CDR3 DNA reads TGTGCCACCCGCCTCGGACAGGGAGAATACCAAGAGACCCAGTACTTC. V and J are TRBV27 and TRBJ2-5; 8 positions match TRBD1. This CDR3 comprises 16 residues. The J segment lost 0 bases and the V segment lost 10 bases, leaving 13 bases of the junction unmatched. The germline V gene encodes CDR1 MNHEY and CDR2 SMNVEV (reference sequence).

The chain uses TRBV30 and TRBJ1-2; maybe TRBD1 (5 bases). CDR1 and CDR2 (germline): GTSNPN, SVGIG (reference sequence). The CDR3 spans 13 residues. Trimming shortened V by 1 base and J by 8 bases, and 14 bases separated the two germline ends. DNA for the CDR3: TGTGCCTGGAGTGCAGGGAATTGGGGCGGCTACACCTTC. This codes for CAWSAGNWGGYTF.

In this sample, this clone turned up a few times. The gene calls are TRBV30 and TRBJ2-1; 8 bases are a match to TRBD2. The CDR3 sequence is 15 residues long. Per germline, CDR1 GTSNPN and CDR2 SVGIG (reference sequence). The J segment lost 6 bases and the V segment lost 4 bases, leaving 11 bases of the junction unmatched. This CDR3 reads CAWTSKVAGSNEQFF. CDR3 sequence (DNA): TGTGCCTGGACCTCCAAGGTAGCGGGATCCAATGAGCAGTTCTTC.

The chain links TRBV2 to TRBJ2-1; 10 nucleotides line up with TRBD2. The CDR3 runs to 14 residues. The J segment lost 6 bases and the V segment lost 6 bases, leaving 5 bases of the junction unmatched. CDR1 and CDR2 from the germline V gene are SNHLY and FYNNEI. The CDR3 DNA reads as TGTGCCAGCAGCCTCGGACTAGCGGTCAATGAGCAGTTCTTC. It is translated as CASSLGLAVNEQFF. The complete variable domain, with remaining parts taken from reference TRBV2 and TRBJ2-1, reads EPEVTQTPSHQVTQMGQEVILRCVPISNHLYFYWYRQILGQKVEFLVSFYNNEISEKSEIFDDQFSVERPDGSNFTLKIRSTKLEDSAMYFCASSLGLAVNEQFFGPGTRLTVL.

The rearrangement joins TRBV7-6 to TRBJ2-7; D uncertain. CDR1 and CDR2 from the germline V gene are SGHVS and FNYEAQ. Trimming took off 3 bases at V and 6 bases at J, with 12 bases between the two ends. The CDR3 is 13 residues long. DNA for the CDR3: TGTGCCAGCAGCTTGTCGACTCGTGGCGAGCAGTACTTC. It encodes CASSLSTRGEQYF.

The rearrangement links TRBV7-6 to TRBJ1-3, with D unclear. V lost 1 base to trimming and J lost 3 bases, with 13 bases between them. The CDR3 is 16 residues long. Germline CDR1 is SGHVS and CDR2 is FNYEAQ. CDR3 sequence reads: CASSLDRGRSGNTIYF. CDR3 DNA: TGTGCCAGCAGCTTAGACCGAGGGAGGAGTGGAAACACCATATATTTT. The entire variable domain, with the rest obtained from reference TRBV7-6 and TRBJ1-3, is as follows: GAGVSQSPRYKVTKRGQDVALRCDPISGHVSLYWYRQALGQGPEFLTYFNYEAQQDKSGLPNDRFSAERPEGSISTLTIQRTEQRDSAMYRCASSLDRGRSGNTIYFGEGSWLTVV.

The CDR3 region is CASRPQSTGELFF. CDR3 bases: TGTGCCAGCAGGCCACAGAGCACCGGGGAGCTGTTTTTT. V and J are TRBV2 and TRBJ2-2; D uncertain. The CDR3 is made up of 13 amino acids. Trimming pared 6 bases from V and 4 bases from J, leaving 9 bases between. Looked up from germline, CDR1 is SNHLY and CDR2 is FYNNEI.

A few counts support this clone. This chain connects TRBV5-1 to TRBJ2-1; TRBD2 matches 8 bases. After removal of 4 bases from V and 3 bases from J, the junction contained 9 bases not matched to a gene. Germline V CDR1 and CDR2: SGHRS, YFSETQ. The length of the CDR3 is 16 residues. CDR3 sequence (DNA): TGCGCCAGCAGCATGATGAACAGCGGGAGCTACAATGAGCAGTTCTTC. Translating gives CASSMMNSGSYNEQFF.

V and J are TRBV25-1 and TRBJ2-1; TRBD2 matches 13 bases. CDR1 is MGHDK and CDR2 is SYGVNS in the germline V gene. The J segment lost 7 bases and the V segment lost 5 bases, leaving 5 bases of the junction unmatched. There are 15 residues in the CDR3. In DNA form, the CDR3 reads TGTGCCAGCAGTATACTAGCGGGAGGGCTAAATGAGCAGTTCTTC. Its translation is CASSILAGGLNEQFF.

The V call is TRBV11-2, the J call TRBJ2-3, with 12 bases aligning to TRBD2. Germline loops: CDR1 SGHAT, CDR2 FQNNGV. With 1 base clipped from V and 14 bases from J, the junction kept 7 bases outside the gene matches. This CDR3 has 14 residues. CDR3 protein: CASSLGLAGAFWYF. Written as DNA, the CDR3 is TGTGCCAGCAGCTTAGGACTAGCGGGGGCGTTTTGGTATTTT. Full variable domain (missing parts from reference TRBV11-2 and TRBJ2-3): EAGVAQSPRYKIIEKRQSVAFWCNPISGHATLYWYQQILGQGPKLLIQFQNNGVVDDSQLPKDRFSAERLKGVDSTLKIQPAKLEDSAVYLCASSLGLAGAFWYFGPGTRLTVL.

A few counts support this clone. The chain is built from TRBV29-1 and TRBJ2-3; TRBD1 matches 10 bases. The germline V gene has CDR1 SQVTM and CDR2 ANQGSEA. V dropped 4 bases and J dropped 4; count of bases not matched to a gene: 2. There are 13 residues in the CDR3. DNA of the CDR3: TGCAGCGTTGGGGGACAGGGGCCAGATACGCAGTATTTT. Encoded protein: CSVGGQGPDTQYF.

This chain uses TRBV30 with TRBJ1-5; D is undetermined. V lost 4 bases and J 6 bases, leaving 16 bases between the germline ends. Per germline, CDR1 GTSNPN and CDR2 SVGIG (reference sequence). The CDR3 runs to 14 residues. This CDR3 is CAWIATMVSQPQHF. CDR3 coding DNA: TGTGCCTGGATTGCCACCATGGTCAGTCAGCCCCAGCATTTT.

This clone was counted a few times. V gene TRBV28 combines with J gene TRBJ1-2; TRBD1 matches at 12 bases. V trimming: 4 bases; J trimming: 5 bases; junction bases outside the gene matches: 5. The CDR3 totals 15 residues. CDR1 is MDHEN, CDR2 SYDVKM, per germline. CDR3 nucleotide sequence: TGTGCCAGCAGTTACCCGGGACAGGGGGCGTATGGCTACACCTTC. It specifies CASSYPGQGAYGYTF.

This clone was seen a handful of times. This rearrangement joins TRBV29-1 to TRBJ2-2; TRBD1 matches at 9 bases. The junction had 0 bases not matched to a gene; V was cut back by 6 bases and J by 1 base. This CDR3 has 13 amino acids. Germline-derived CDR1 and CDR2 are SQVTM and ANQGSEA. CDR3 nucleotides: TGCAGCGTGGACAGGGGGAACACCGGGGAGCTGTTTTTT. Amino acid sequence: CSVDRGNTGELFF.

This clone was detected a few times. V usage is TRBV30 and J usage is TRBJ1-5, with TRBD1 as a possible D gene (5 bases). The germline gives CDR1 GTSNPN, CDR2 SVGIG (reference sequence). The CDR3 length is 13 residues. V was clipped by 2 bases and J by 4 bases, with 9 bases between them. CDR3 region: CAWSYRTNQPQHF. The DNA for the CDR3 is TGTGCCTGGAGTTACAGGACGAATCAGCCCCAGCATTTT.

This clone was seen a few times. The rearrangement joins TRBV18 to TRBJ1-1; D is possibly TRBD1 (5 bases). The CDR3 loop spans 14 amino acids. V lost 4 bases, J lost 3 bases, and 12 bases lay in between. CDR1 and CDR2 from the germline V gene are KGHSH and LQKENI. CDR3 coding DNA: TGTGCCAGCTCACGGACGGGCAGGGACACTGAAGCTTTCTTT. This codes for CASSRTGRDTEAFF.

The chain joins TRBV29-1 to TRBJ1-2; weak D call: TRBD1 (5 bases). The germline gives CDR1 SQVTM, CDR2 ANQGSEA. The CDR3 loop spans 14 amino acids. V lost 8 bases and J lost 7, with 23 bases in between. CDR3 in amino acids: CSINGGGFVGGYTF. The CDR3 DNA reads as TGCAGCATCAACGGGGGGGGTTTCGTGGGTGGCTACACCTTC.

In this sample, this clone turned up a few times. This chain uses TRBV28 with TRBJ2-7; maybe TRBD2 (5 bases). The CDR3 spans 13 residues. Trimming shortened V by 2 bases and J by 3 bases, and 8 bases separated the two germline ends. Per the germline V gene, CDR1 is MDHEN and CDR2 is SYDVKM. The DNA of the CDR3 is TGTGCCAGCAGTTTACTAGCTTACTACGAGCAGTACTTC. Translated: CASSLLAYYEQYF. Full variable domain (remainder filled in from reference TRBV28 and TRBJ2-7): DVKVTQSSRYLVKRTGEKVFLECVQDMDHENMFWYRQDPGLGLRLIYFSYDVKMKEKGDIPEGYSVSREKKERFSLILESASTNQTSMYLCASSLLAYYEQYFGPGTRLTVT.

This clone was counted many times. The CDR3 loop is CACPTYRESTGELFF. The CDR3, as DNA: TGTGCCTGCCCAACCTACAGGGAGTCCACCGGGGAGCTGTTTTTT. This chain uses TRBV30 with TRBJ2-2, with D tentatively TRBD1 (6 bases). The V end lost 6 bases, the J end lost 4 bases, and 18 bases lay between the germline ends. Germline V lookup: CDR1 GTSNPN, CDR2 SVGIG (reference sequence). CDR3 length equals 15 residues.

This clone was detected a few times. The genes are TRBV30 and TRBJ2-2, with 11 nucleotides matching TRBD2. This CDR3 spans 14 amino acids. Germline V gene sequence: CDR1 GTSNPN, CDR2 SVGIG (reference sequence). The trim removed 3 bases at V and 8 bases at J, leaving 5 bases unmatched. DNA of the CDR3: TGTGCCTGGAGCCCGACTAGCGGGATTGGGGAGCTGTTTTTT. Protein product: CAWSPTSGIGELFF.

This clone was counted a few times. The chain has TRBV25-1 and TRBJ2-3, with TRBD2 matching over 12 bases. The V gene's germline CDR1 is MGHDK and CDR2 SYGVNS. V shed 6 bases and J 3 bases; nucleotides not matched to a gene: 7. The CDR3 is 16 residues long. The CDR3 region has the DNA TGTGCCAGCAGATCGACTAGCGGGAGTAAAACAGATACGCAGTATTTT. It encodes CASRSTSGSKTDTQYF.

There are a few counts of this clone. The V gene is TRBV4-1, the J gene TRBJ2-3, with D possibly matching TRBD2 (5 bases). Per the germline V gene, CDR1 is MGHRA and CDR2 is YSYEKL. CDR3 length equals 16 residues. V gave up 1 base and J gave up 2 bases, with 13 bases separating them. Here the CDR3 reads CASSQGGQRNTDTQYF. Here the CDR3 DNA reads TGCGCCAGCAGCCAAGGAGGGCAGCGAAACACAGATACGCAGTATTTT.

The chain carries TRBV18 and TRBJ2-7; 9 nucleotides line up with TRBD1. The ends lost 3 bases at V and 2 bases at J; junction bases unmatched: 5. CDR3 length: 15 amino acids. CDR1 is KGHSH and CDR2 is LQKENI in the germline V gene. The CDR3 protein is CASSPGTGSPYEQYF. CDR3 DNA: TGTGCCAGCTCACCCGGGACAGGGTCTCCCTACGAGCAGTACTTC. Combining the CDR3 with reference TRBV18 and TRBJ2-7 gives the whole variable domain NAGVMQNPRHLVRRRGQEARLRCSPMKGHSHVYWYRQLPEEGLKFMVYLQKENIIDESGMPKERFSAEFPKEGPSILRIQQVVRGDSAAYFCASSPGTGSPYEQYFGPGTRLTVT.